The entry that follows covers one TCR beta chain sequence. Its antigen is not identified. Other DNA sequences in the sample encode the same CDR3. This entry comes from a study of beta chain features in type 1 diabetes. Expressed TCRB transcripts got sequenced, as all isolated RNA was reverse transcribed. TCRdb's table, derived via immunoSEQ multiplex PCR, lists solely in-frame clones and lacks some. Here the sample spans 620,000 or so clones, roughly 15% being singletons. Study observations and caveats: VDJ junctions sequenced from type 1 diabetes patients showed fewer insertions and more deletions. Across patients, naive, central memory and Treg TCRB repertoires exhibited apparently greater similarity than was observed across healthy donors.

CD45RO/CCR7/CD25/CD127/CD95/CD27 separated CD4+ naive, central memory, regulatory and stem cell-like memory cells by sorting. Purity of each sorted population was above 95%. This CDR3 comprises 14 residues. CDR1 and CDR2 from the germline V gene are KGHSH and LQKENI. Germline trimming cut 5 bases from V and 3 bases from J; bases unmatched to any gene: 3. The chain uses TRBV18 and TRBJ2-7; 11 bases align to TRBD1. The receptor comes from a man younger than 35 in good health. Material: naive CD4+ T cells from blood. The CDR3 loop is CASSAGTGGYEQYF. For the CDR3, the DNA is TGTGCCAGCTCAGCCGGGACAGGGGGCTACGAGCAGTACTTC.